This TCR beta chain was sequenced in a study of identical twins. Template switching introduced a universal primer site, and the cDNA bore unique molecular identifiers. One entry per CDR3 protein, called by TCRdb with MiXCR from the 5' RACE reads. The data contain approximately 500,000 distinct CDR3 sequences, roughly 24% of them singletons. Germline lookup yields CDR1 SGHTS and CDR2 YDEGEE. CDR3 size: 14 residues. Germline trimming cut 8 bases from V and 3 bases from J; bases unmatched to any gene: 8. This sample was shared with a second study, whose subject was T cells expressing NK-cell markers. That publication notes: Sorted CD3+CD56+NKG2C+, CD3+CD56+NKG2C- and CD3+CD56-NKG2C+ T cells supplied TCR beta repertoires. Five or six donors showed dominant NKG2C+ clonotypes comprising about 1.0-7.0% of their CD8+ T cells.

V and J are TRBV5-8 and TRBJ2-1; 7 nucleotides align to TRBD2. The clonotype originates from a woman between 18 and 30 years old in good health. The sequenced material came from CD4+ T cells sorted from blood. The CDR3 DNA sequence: TGTGCCAGTGAGTTTGCGGGGGACTACAATGAGCAGTTCTTC. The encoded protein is CASEFAGDYNEQFF.